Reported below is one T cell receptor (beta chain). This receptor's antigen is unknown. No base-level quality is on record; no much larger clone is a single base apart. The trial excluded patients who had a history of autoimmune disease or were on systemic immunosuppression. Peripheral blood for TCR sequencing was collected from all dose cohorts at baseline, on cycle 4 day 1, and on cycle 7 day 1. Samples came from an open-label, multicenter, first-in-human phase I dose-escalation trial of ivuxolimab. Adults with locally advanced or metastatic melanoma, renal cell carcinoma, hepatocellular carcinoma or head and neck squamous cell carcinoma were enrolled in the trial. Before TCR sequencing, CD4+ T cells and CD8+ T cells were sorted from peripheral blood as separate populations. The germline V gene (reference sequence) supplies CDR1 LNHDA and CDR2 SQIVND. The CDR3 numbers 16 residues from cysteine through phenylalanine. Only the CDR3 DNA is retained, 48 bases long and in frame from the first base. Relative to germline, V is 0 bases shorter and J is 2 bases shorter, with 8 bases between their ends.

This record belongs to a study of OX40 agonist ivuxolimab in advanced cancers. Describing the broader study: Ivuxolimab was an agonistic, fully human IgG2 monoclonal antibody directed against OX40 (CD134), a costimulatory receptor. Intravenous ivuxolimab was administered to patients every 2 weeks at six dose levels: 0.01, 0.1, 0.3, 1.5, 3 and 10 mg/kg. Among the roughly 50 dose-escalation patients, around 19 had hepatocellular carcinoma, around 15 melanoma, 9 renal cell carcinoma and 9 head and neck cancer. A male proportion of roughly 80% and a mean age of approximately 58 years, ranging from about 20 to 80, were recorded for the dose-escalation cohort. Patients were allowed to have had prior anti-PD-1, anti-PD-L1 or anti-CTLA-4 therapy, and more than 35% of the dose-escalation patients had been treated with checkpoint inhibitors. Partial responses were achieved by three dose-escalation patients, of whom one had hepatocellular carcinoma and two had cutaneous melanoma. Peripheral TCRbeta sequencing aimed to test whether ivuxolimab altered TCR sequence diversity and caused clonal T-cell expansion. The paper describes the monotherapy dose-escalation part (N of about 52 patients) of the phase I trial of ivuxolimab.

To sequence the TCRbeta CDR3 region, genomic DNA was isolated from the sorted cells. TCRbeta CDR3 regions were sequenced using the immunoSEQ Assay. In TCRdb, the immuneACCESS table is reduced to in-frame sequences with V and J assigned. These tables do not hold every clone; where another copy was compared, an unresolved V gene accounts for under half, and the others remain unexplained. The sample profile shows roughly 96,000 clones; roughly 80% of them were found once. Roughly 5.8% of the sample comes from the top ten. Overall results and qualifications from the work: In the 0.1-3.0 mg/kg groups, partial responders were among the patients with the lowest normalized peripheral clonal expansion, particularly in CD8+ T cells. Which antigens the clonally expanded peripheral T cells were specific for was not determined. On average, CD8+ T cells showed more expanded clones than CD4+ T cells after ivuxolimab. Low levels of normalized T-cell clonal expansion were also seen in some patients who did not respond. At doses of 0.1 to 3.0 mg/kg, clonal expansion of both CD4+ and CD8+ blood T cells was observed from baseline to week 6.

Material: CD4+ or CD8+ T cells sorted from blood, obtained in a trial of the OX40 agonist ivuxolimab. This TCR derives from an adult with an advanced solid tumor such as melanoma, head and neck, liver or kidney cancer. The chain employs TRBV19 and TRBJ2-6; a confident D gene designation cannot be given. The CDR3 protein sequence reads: CASSIDRAPGANVLTF. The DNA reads TGTGCCAGTAGTATAGATCGAGCACCTGGGGCCAACGTCCTGACTTTC.